This TCR beta chain is drawn from a study of T cell responses to AZD1222 COVID-19 vaccine. Study information: Analysis merged second doses at about 4 or about 12 weeks.

Findings and caveats of the study: Repertoires were obtained only post-peak T cell response. Clonal diversity may have been underestimated, and the donors were mostly white British, with more females than males. Close to half of all spike-specific TCRs reportedly target regions of the variants that are unmutated.

A note on this clone: Antigen unknown.

Here immunoSEQ multiplex PCR was the method, and the copy in TCRdb shows in-frame clones only, minus some. The sample lists 97,000 or so clones, around 87% occurring once. The germline gives CDR1 SGDLS, CDR2 YYNGEE. CDR3 length: 14 amino acids. V dropped 1 base and J dropped 2 bases, with 8 bases sitting between them. Specimen: peripheral blood, collected on day 0 of AZD1222 vaccination. The rearrangement uses TRBV9 and TRBJ2-3; D remains ambiguous. The clonotype originates from an adult in good health. The CDR3 protein is CASSVMGSTDTQYF. For the CDR3, the DNA is TGTGCCAGCAGCGTAATGGGATCCACAGATACGCAGTATTTT.